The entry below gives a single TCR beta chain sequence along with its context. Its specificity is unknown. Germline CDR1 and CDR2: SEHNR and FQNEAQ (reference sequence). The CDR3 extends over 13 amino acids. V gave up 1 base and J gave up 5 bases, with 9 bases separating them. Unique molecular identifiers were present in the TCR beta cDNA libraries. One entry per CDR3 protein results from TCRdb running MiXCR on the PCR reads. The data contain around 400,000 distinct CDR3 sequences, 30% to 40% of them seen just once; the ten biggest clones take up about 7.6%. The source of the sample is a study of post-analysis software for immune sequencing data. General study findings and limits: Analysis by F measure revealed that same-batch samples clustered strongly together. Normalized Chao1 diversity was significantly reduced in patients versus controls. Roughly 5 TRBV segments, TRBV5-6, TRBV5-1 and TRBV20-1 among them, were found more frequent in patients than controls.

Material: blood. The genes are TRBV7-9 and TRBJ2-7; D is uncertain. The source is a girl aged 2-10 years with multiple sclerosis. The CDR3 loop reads CASSLGSLHEQYF. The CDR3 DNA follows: TGTGCCAGCAGCTTAGGGTCGCTCCACGAGCAGTACTTC.